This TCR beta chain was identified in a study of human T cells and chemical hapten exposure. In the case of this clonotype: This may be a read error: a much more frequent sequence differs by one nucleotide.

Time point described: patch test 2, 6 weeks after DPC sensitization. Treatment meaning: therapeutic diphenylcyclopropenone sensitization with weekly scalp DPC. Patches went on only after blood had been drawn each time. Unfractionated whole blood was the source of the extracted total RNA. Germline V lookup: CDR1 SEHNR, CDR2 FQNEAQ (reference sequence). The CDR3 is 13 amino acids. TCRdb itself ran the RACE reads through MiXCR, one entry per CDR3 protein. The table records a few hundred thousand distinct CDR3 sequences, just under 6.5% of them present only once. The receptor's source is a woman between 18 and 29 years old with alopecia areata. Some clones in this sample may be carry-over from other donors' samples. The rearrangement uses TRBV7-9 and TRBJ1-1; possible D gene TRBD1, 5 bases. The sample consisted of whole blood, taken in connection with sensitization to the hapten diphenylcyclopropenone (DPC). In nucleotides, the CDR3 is TGTGACAGCAGCTTAGCGATGCAGGGAGAAGCTTTCTTT. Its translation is CDSSLAMQGEAFF.